The clone carrying this T cell receptor beta chain was seen a few times. Its target is not known. These data belong to a study of regulatory T cells in long-lasting Graves disease. Study-level results: Shared public clonotypes totalled about 2,600 in persistent patients, compared with around 880 in new patients.

Investigators prepared the TCR beta libraries by applying iRepertoire HTBI primers and Arm-PCR of CDR3 regions. TCRdb itself ran the multiplex PCR reads through MiXCR, one entry per CDR3 protein. The sample comprises 390,000 or so distinct CDR3 sequences, roughly 23% of which are singletons, and 25% to 35% rests with the top ten. Time point given: persistent/refractory GD, antithyroid drugs over 5 years with positive TRAb. Generation of the TCR library employed RNA extracted from PBMCs. With EDTA tubes as the receptacles, 7.5 to 9 milliliters of peripheral blood were drawn. This material consisted of peripheral blood mononuclear cells (PBMCs), taken when the disease was refractory, from a patient treated with antithyroid drugs. The TCR originated in a woman between 40 and 55 years old with Graves disease.

CDR3 in amino acids: CASSPGRLGGSPYNEQFF. In DNA, the CDR3 is TGTGCCAGTAGCCCCGGTAGGTTGGGAGGGTCTCCCTACAATGAGCAGTTCTTC. V and J are TRBV19 and TRBJ2-1; 7 bases align to TRBD2. The V segment lost 6 bases and the J segment 2 bases; nucleotides outside the gene matches: 16. The CDR3 sequence is 18 residues long. Per germline, CDR1 LNHDA and CDR2 SQIVND (reference sequence).